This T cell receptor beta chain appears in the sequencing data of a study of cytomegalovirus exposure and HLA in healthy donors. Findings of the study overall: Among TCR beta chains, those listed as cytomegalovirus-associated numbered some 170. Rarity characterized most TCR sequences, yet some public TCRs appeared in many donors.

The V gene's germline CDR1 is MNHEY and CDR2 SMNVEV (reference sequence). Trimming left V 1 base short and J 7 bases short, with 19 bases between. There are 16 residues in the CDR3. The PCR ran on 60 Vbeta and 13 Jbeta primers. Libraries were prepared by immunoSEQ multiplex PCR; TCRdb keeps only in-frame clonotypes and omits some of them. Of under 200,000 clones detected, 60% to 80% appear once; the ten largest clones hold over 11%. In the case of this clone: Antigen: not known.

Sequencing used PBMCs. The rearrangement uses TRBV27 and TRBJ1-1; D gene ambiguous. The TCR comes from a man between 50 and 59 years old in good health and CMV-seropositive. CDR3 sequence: CASSLYEGVWTGEAFF. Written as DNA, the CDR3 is TGTGCCAGCAGTTTATATGAGGGAGTTTGGACCGGTGAAGCTTTCTTT.